Listed here is a single TCR beta chain. What this receptor recognizes is not known. No base-level quality is on record; no much larger clone is a single base apart. Whole blood was collected in K2EDTA tubes by collaborating institutions according to the institutions' own protocols. Collaborator samples were shipped for TCRbeta analysis as frozen whole blood, isolated PBMCs, or DNA extracted from either sample type. The germline V and J ends show losses of 3 bases and 4 bases respectively, and no gene match explains 4 bases of the junction. CDR1 and CDR2, looked up from the germline V gene, are MDHEN and SYDVKM. The CDR3 spans 14 residues, from the cysteine through the phenylalanine. Of all the DNA, just the CDR3 is kept, 42 bases in frame from base 1. This record belongs to a study of blood T cell repertoires in COVID-19 (TCRdb year 2020). Regarding the study in general: Collaborator samples came from the United States, Italy and Spain and covered acute and convalescent phases of COVID-19. The material from the prospective study consisted of cDNA or gDNA derived from T cells, B-cell-depleted T cells, or PBMCs. The dataset comprised deeply sampled blood TCRbeta repertoires from subjects exposed to, actively infected with, or recovered from COVID-19. The repertoires were made available in a free public database intended to serve as a resource for research on the immune response to SARS-CoV-2. Samples were obtained from the ongoing ImmuneRACE study (first 160 participants) and from 1,254 subjects provided by 6 global collaborators. Sample metadata almost always included a de-identified subject ID, COVID-19 status, age in years and sex. Where HLA class I and class II types were available, the types were taken from metadata supplied by the sample provider, not from assay-based typing. The research as a whole found: The amount of clinical and demographic metadata varied by source and participant and was provided uncurated.

TCRbeta CDR3 regions were amplified from genomic DNA by means of the immunoSEQ Assay, a bias-controlled multiplex PCR. On the authors' methods: Nucleated cell counts per sample were estimated from amplification of reference gene primers within the assay. To quantify the absolute abundance of each unique TCRbeta CDR3 rearrangement, sequence reads were collapsed and filtered. For each sample, productive Simpson clonality was calculated by taking the square root of Simpson's diversity index across productive rearrangements. TCRdb limited this immuneACCESS table to in-frame rearrangements with V and J called. A share of clones is missing; checked studies link under half to unresolved V genes, and the rest is unexplained. The V and J calls and the clone size are those of that table, but D and trimming were determined from the DNA. The sample data list 150,000 to 200,000 clones, and 70% to 90% of these were observed just once. The ten largest account for about 7% of the sample.

The chain couples TRBV28 to TRBJ2-7; 9 bases in the junction line up with TRBD1. What was sequenced was peripheral blood. The TCR was taken from a woman of 80 years or more in a cohort sampled during active or convalescent COVID-19. CDR3 region: CASSLMDRGYEQYF. Here is the DNA: TGTGCCAGCAGTTTGATGGACAGGGGTTACGAGCAGTACTTC.